This TCR beta chain was recorded in a study of radiotherapy plus CTLA-4 blockade in lung cancer (dated by TCRdb to between 2018 and 2020). About the investigation overall: Among enrolled patients, 18% had an objective response and 25% to 35% reached disease control. Paper-wide results and their limitations: Increased serum interferon-beta after radiation, together with early dynamic changes in blood T cell clones, were reported to be the strongest predictors of response. After treatment with radiotherapy and ipilimumab, TCR clones that came from tumors expanded in the peripheral blood.

The study tested focal radiation therapy combined with CTLA-4 blockade (ipilimumab) in patients with chemo-refractory metastatic non-small-cell lung cancer. Taken from the germline V gene (reference sequence), the CDR1 and CDR2 loops are MNHEY and SMNVEV. Inclusive of the bounding cysteine and phenylalanine, the CDR3 is 15 residues long. Here the CDR3 DNA is all that survives: 45 bases in frame from base 1. For this chain, trimming is 1 base at the V end and 4 bases at the J end, and the number of junction bases without a gene match is 3. The method behind the library was the immunoSEQ multiplex PCR assay. TCRdb re-hosts the immuneACCESS table, in-frame sequences only. Its copies lack some clones; in the studies checked, an unresolved V gene accounts for under half of them, and the cause for the rest is not known. This sample holds tens of thousands of clones; approximately 75% were observed only once. In total, the top ten clones hold about 22% of the sample.

A single count supports this clone. Its antigen is still unknown. Per-nucleotide qualities are absent, and no much larger clonotype sits a single base away. This clonotype originated in a human donor with non-small cell lung cancer that progressed on radiotherapy plus ipilimumab. Material: peripheral blood, obtained from a patient treated with radiotherapy plus ipilimumab. The chain was built from TRBV27 and TRBJ2-2, with TRBD2 identical over 7 junction bases. The CDR3 protein is CASSLWGGSTGELFF. DNA sequence: TGTGCCAGCAGTTTATGGGGGGGGAGCACCGGGGAGCTGTTTTTT.